A single sample is the source of the 14 T cell receptor beta chains below, sequenced in a study of shared clonotypes between healthy human individuals. Libraries were prepared by immunoSEQ multiplex PCR; TCRdb keeps only in-frame clonotypes and omits some of them. Of 2 million to 2.5 million clones listed, approximately 94% are singletons. The sequenced sample consisted of naive CD4+ T cells sorted from blood. Stated subset: CD45RA+ positively selected. The receptors shown here come from a man between 18 and 35 years old in good health.

The CDR3 DNA sequence: TGTGCCAGTAGTATAAAGGGACAGAGCACAGATACGCAGTATTTT. Translation gives CASSIKGQSTDTQYF. The chain uses TRBV19 and TRBJ2-3; TRBD1 agrees at 7 bases. The CDR3 covers 15 residues. CDR1 is LNHDA, CDR2 SQIVND, per germline (reference sequence). The V segment lost 2 bases and the J segment 0 bases; nucleotides outside the gene matches: 2.

This chain uses TRBV4-3 with TRBJ2-7; 9 nucleotides line up with TRBD2. Germline lookup yields CDR1 LGHNA and CDR2 YSLEER. V lost 8 bases to trimming and J lost 2 bases; unmatched junction nucleotides: 13. The CDR3 sequence is 16 residues long. The CDR3 is CASEEEREAQTYEQYF. In nucleotides, the CDR3 is TGCGCCAGCGAGGAAGAGCGGGAGGCCCAAACCTACGAGCAGTACTTC.

The chain is built from TRBV6-1 and TRBJ2-7; D is perhaps TRBD2 (7 bases). The germline V gene has CDR1 MNHNS and CDR2 SASEGT. This CDR3 has 13 amino acids. V lost 5 bases to trimming and J lost 7 bases, with 15 bases between them. The CDR3 DNA follows: TGTGCCAGCAGTCAATGGGGGGGGCGGGAGCAGTACTTC. This encodes CASSQWGGREQYF.

The genes are TRBV2 and TRBJ2-3, with D tentatively TRBD1 (6 bases). Germline CDR1 reads SNHLY; CDR2 reads FYNNEI. Trimming pared 6 bases from V and 0 bases from J, leaving 13 bases between. The CDR3 is 15 amino acids. Here the CDR3 DNA reads TGTGCCAGCAGCGGACAGATGGGAAGCACAGATACGCAGTATTTT. Its translation: CASSGQMGSTDTQYF.

The genes are TRBV29-1 and TRBJ2-7, with TRBD2 matching 8 bases. Germline CDR1 reads SQVTM; CDR2 reads ANQGSEA. CDR3 size: 15 residues. With 2 bases clipped from V and 0 bases from J, the junction kept 6 bases outside the gene matches. In DNA form, the CDR3 reads TGCAGCGTTGAATGGCGGGGGGACTACTCCTACGAGCAGTACTTC. Amino acid sequence: CSVEWRGDYSYEQYF.

The V and J genes are TRBV11-2 and TRBJ1-1; D unclear. V was clipped by 5 bases and J by 4 bases, with 17 bases between them. The germline V gene encodes CDR1 SGHAT and CDR2 FQNNGV. The CDR3 covers 15 residues. This CDR3 reads CASSLSSGASTEAFF. As DNA, the CDR3 is TGTGCCAGCAGCCTTTCAAGCGGAGCGAGCACTGAAGCTTTCTTT.

The V call is TRBV6-1, the J call TRBJ2-1; D possibly corresponds to TRBD1 (7 bases). CDR3 length equals 14 residues. V lost 7 bases and J 6 bases, leaving 16 bases between the germline ends. Germline V gives CDR1 MNHNS, CDR2 SASEGT. The CDR3 DNA follows: TGTGCCAGCACCTCAGGGGGGATCGTCAATGAGCAGTTCTTC. Protein: CASTSGGIVNEQFF.

This chain joins TRBV2 and TRBJ1-6; 9 positions match TRBD1. The CDR3 runs 14 residues. V was pared by 3 bases and J by 7 bases, with 1 base of the junction left unmatched. The germline V gene encodes CDR1 SNHLY and CDR2 FYNNEI. The CDR3 DNA reads TGTGCCAGCAGTGAGACAGGGGGAAATTCACCCCTCCACTTT. Its translation is CASSETGGNSPLHF.

About this clone: The sample holds other DNA sequences that translate to the same CDR3. The CDR3 coding sequence is TGTGCCAGCAGCCCCCGACTAGCGGCCTACAATGAGCAGTTCTTC. It specifies CASSPRLAAYNEQFF. The chain carries TRBV11-2 and TRBJ2-1, with 9 bases aligning to TRBD2. Germline V CDR1 and CDR2: SGHAT, FQNNGV. Unmatched junction bases numbered 4, after V lost 5 bases and J lost 2 bases. The CDR3 spans 15 residues.

The chain has TRBV5-6 and TRBJ2-7; TRBD2 might be the D (6 bases). V was clipped by 4 bases and J by 3 bases, with 11 bases between them. The CDR3 sequence is 13 residues long. Germline V lookup: CDR1 SGHDT, CDR2 YYEEEE. For the CDR3, the DNA is TGTGCCAGCAGCCCGGGACTTAACTACGAGCAGTACTTC. This codes for CASSPGLNYEQYF.

CDR3 nucleotide sequence: TGTGCCTGGAGCCCACGAGCCGAGGAACTGTTTTTT. Protein product: CAWSPRAEELFF. This rearrangement joins TRBV30 to TRBJ1-4; D gene ambiguous. The CDR3 length is 12 residues. CDR1 GTSNPN and CDR2 SVGIG come from the germline V gene (reference sequence). The V end was cut by 3 bases, the J end by 12 bases, with 14 bases between.

The chain combines TRBV19 with TRBJ1-5; no firm D call. The ends were cut back, 5 bases at V and 5 bases at J, with 10 bases in the middle. CDR1 LNHDA and CDR2 SQIVND come from the germline V gene (reference sequence). The CDR3 is 13 amino acids. CDR3 DNA sequence: TGTGCCAGTAGTTCCTCTTCCGATCAGCCCCAGCATTTT. As protein: CASSSSSDQPQHF.

This clone was observed once. The chain joins TRBV7-3 to TRBJ2-4, with 7 bases aligning to TRBD1. Germline values: CDR1 SGHTA, CDR2 FQGTGA. CDR3 length: 13 amino acids. Germline trimming cut 6 bases from V and 11 bases from J; bases unmatched to any gene: 10. Written as DNA, the CDR3 is TGTGCCAGCAGACCCGGTCCGGGACAGTTTCAGTACTTC. It encodes CASRPGPGQFQYF.

This chain joins TRBV9 and TRBJ1-4; perhaps TRBD1 as D (6 bases). V lost 0 bases to trimming and J lost 8 bases, with 14 bases between them. Per the germline V gene, CDR1 is SGDLS and CDR2 is YYNGEE. The CDR3 runs 15 residues. The CDR3 DNA sequence: TGTGCCAGCAGCGTAGCAGGGGCAGGGATCGAAAAACTGTTTTTT. This sequence encodes CASSVAGAGIEKLFF. The full variable domain, in which reference TRBV9 and TRBJ1-4 provide the parts outside the CDR3, is DSGVTQTPKHLITATGQRVTLRCSPRSGDLSVYWYQQSLDQGLQFLIQYYNGEERAKGNILERFSAQQFPDLHSELNLSSLELGDSALYFCASSVAGAGIEKLFFGSGTQLSVL.